A selection of T cell receptor beta chains follows, all from one sample in a study of blood T cells in healthy people across ages. Each CDR3 protein gets one entry after TCRdb re-called the 5' RACE reads with MiXCR. The sample lists 790,000 or so distinct CDR3 sequences; just over 55% were seen once. Sequenced input: blood. The receptor set was obtained from a man aged 40-49 years in good health. The CDR3 runs from the conserved cysteine through the conserved F or W. The D gene is left open where the match is weak. Clone size is not always given. Where it is, it says once, few, many or a class for expanded clones.

J gene	V gene	D gene	clone size	CDR3 protein	CDR3 DNA
TRBJ2-5	TRBV11-2	NA	few	CASSLRDPGIGTQYF	TGTGCCAGCAGCTTACGGGACCCGGGGATCGGGACCCAGTACTTC
TRBJ2-4	TRBV6-2/TRBV6-3	TRBD2	NA	CASIQRGGEKNIQYF	TGTGCCAGCATCCAGCGGGGGGGCGAGAAAAACATTCAGTACTTC
TRBJ2-5	TRBV20-1	TRBD2	NA	CSATIAGGPWGAQYF	TGCAGTGCTACAATAGCGGGAGGGCCTTGGGGGGCCCAGTACTTC
TRBJ2-7	TRBV29-1	NA	many	CSVWGPRYEQYF	TGCAGCGTTTGGGGACCTCGCTACGAGCAGTACTTC
TRBJ2-7	TRBV6-1	TRBD1	NA	CASSELLGDSRDSTMQYF	TGTGCCAGCAGTGAACTCTTAGGGGACAGCAGGGATTCTACGATGCAGTACTTC
TRBJ2-1	TRBV7-9	NA	few	CASSLARGGDEQFF	TGTGCCAGCAGCTTAGCCCGTGGAGGGGATGAGCAGTTCTTC
TRBJ2-5	TRBV5-1	TRBD2	NA	CASSSGGPEETQYF	TGCGCCAGCAGCTCGGGAGGGCCCGAAGAGACCCAGTACTTC
TRBJ1-6	TRBV4-2	NA	NA	CASSQEQEVHF	TGTGCCAGCAGCCAAGAACAGGAGGTCCACTTT
TRBJ2-3	TRBV20-1	TRBD2	NA	CSALGLAGGGNTDTQYF	TGCAGTGCCTTAGGGCTAGCGGGGGGTGGGAACACAGATACGCAGTATTTT
TRBJ2-1	TRBV12-3/TRBV12-4	NA	NA	CASSLGIAYNEQFF	TGTGCCAGCAGTTTAGGTATTGCATACAATGAGCAGTTCTTC
TRBJ1-1	TRBV6-2/TRBV6-3	NA	few	CASSYGGVGMNTEAFF	TGTGCCAGCAGTTACGGGGGCGTGGGGATGAACACTGAAGCTTTCTTT
TRBJ2-5	TRBV10-3	NA	NA	CAIRGVYAGDGETQYF	TGTGCCATCAGGGGGGTCTATGCAGGGGACGGAGAGACCCAGTACTTC
TRBJ2-7	TRBV28	NA	NA	CASQLFPSSYEQYF	TGTGCCAGCCAGCTCTTTCCGAGCTCCTACGAGCAGTACTTC
TRBJ2-7	TRBV7-9	NA	once	CASSFPLSTTYEQYF	TGTGCCAGCAGCTTTCCGTTGTCGACCACGTACGAGCAGTACTTC
TRBJ2-7	TRBV7-2	TRBD2	NA	CASSPRLAGISYEQYF	TGTGCCAGCAGCCCGCGCCTAGCGGGTATCTCCTACGAGCAGTACTTC
TRBJ1-2	TRBV10-3	NA	NA	CAISEVGAGYTF	TGTGCCATCAGTGAGGTGGGGGCTGGCTACACCTTC
TRBJ2-6	TRBV14	NA	NA	CASSQKFSGANVLTF	TGTGCCAGCAGCCAAAAATTCTCTGGGGCCAACGTCCTGACTTTC
TRBJ2-7	TRBV28	NA	NA	CASSLEGIGNEQYF	TGTGCCAGCAGTTTGGAGGGGATTGGGAACGAGCAGTACTTC
TRBJ2-3	TRBV29-1	NA	NA	CSVEIPPSRSADTQYF	TGCAGCGTTGAAATCCCCCCGAGCAGATCGGCAGATACGCAGTATTTT
TRBJ2-4	TRBV5-1	NA	NA	CASSLEGTKNIQYF	TGCGCCAGCAGTTTGGAAGGGACCAAAAACATTCAGTACTTC
TRBJ2-7	TRBV9	TRBD1	NA	CASSGQGRGFPNEQYF	TGTGCCAGCAGCGGACAGGGGAGAGGCTTTCCCAATGAGCAGTACTTC
TRBJ2-5	TRBV18	NA	NA	CASLGSDGHQETQYF	TGTGCCAGCTTAGGGTCGGACGGACACCAAGAGACCCAGTACTTC
TRBJ2-3	TRBV7-9	NA	NA	CASSQNTRGGDTQYF	TGTGCCAGCAGCCAAAACACCCGGGGTGGAGATACGCAGTATTTT
TRBJ2-1	TRBV5-1	TRBD2	few	CASSPTSGSSYNEQFF	TGTGCCAGCTCACCGACTAGCGGGAGCTCCTACAATGAGCAGTTCTTC
TRBJ1-6	TRBV5-1	TRBD1	NA	CASSLTPGQFNSPLHF	TGCGCCAGCAGCTTGACCCCGGGACAGTTTAATTCACCCCTCCACTTT
TRBJ1-4	TRBV29-1	NA	NA	CSVSPGANEKLFF	TGCAGCGTTTCCCCGGGGGCCAATGAAAAACTGTTTTTT
TRBJ1-2	TRBV6-6	NA	NA	CASSQPAVSTYGYTF	TGTGCCAGCAGTCAACCAGCGGTTTCGACCTATGGCTACACCTTC
TRBJ2-7	TRBV6-6	TRBD2	NA	CASSYSGSGRPYEQYF	TGTGCCAGCAGTTACTCGGGTAGCGGGAGGCCCTACGAGCAGTACTTC
TRBJ2-2	TRBV4-3	NA	many	CASSHFDNTGELFF	TGCGCCAGCAGCCATTTTGACAACACCGGGGAGCTGTTTTTT
TRBJ2-3	TRBV24-1	NA	NA	CATSDSHNPVQYF	TGTGCCACCAGTGACTCCCACAACCCGGTCCAGTATTTT
TRBJ2-5	TRBV7-9	TRBD1	NA	CASGRLTDRAEETQYF	TGTGCCAGCGGCCGCCTCACGGACAGGGCGGAAGAGACCCAGTACTTC
TRBJ2-5	TRBV11-3	NA	few	CASSLDRWVERDQKGETQYF	TGTGCCAGCAGCTTAGATCGATGGGTGGAGAGGGATCAGAAGGGGGAGACCCAGTACTTC
TRBJ2-7	TRBV28	TRBD2	NA	CASSLDQRENNEQYF	TGTGCCAGCAGTTTAGATCAGCGGGAGAACAACGAGCAGTACTTC
TRBJ2-7	TRBV28	TRBD1	NA	CASRSPGQFYEQYF	TGTGCCAGCAGATCGCCGGGACAGTTCTACGAGCAGTACTTC
TRBJ1-5	TRBV28	NA	NA	CASSSPTGNQPQHF	TGTGCCAGCAGTTCGCCGACGGGGAATCAGCCCCAGCATTTT
TRBJ2-1	TRBV11-2	TRBD2	once	CASTRAGGSYNEQFF	TGTGCCAGCACGAGAGCGGGGGGCTCCTACAATGAGCAGTTCTTC
TRBJ2-7	TRBV3-1	NA	NA	CASNKLPGLFYEQYF	TGTGCCAGCAACAAATTACCGGGACTGTTCTACGAGCAGTACTTC
TRBJ2-7	TRBV9	NA	NA	CASSVDSVGWGEQYF	TGTGCCAGCAGCGTAGATTCTGTCGGTTGGGGCGAGCAGTACTTC
TRBJ2-5	TRBV7-9	TRBD1	few	CASSSHVTGDETQYF	TGTGCCAGCAGCTCCCATGTTACAGGGGACGAGACCCAGTACTTC
TRBJ2-1	TRBV6-5	NA	NA	CASRRGSMNSYNEQFF	TGTGCCAGCCGCCGGGGGAGCATGAACTCCTACAATGAGCAGTTCTTC
TRBJ2-4	TRBV7-2	NA	NA	CASSARRGLGEQYF	TGTGCCAGCAGCGCCCGCCGGGGGCTGGGTGAGCAGTACTTC
TRBJ2-2	TRBV27	TRBD2	NA	CASSSGLAGGVAGELFF	TGTGCCAGCAGTTCTGGACTAGCGGGAGGTGTAGCCGGGGAGCTGTTTTTT
TRBJ2-7	TRBV7-2	NA	NA	CASSLLLQGNYEQYF	TGTGCCAGCAGCTTATTATTACAGGGCAACTACGAGCAGTACTTC
TRBJ2-7	TRBV28	TRBD1	NA	CASSLRASGTDNYGQYF	TGTGCCAGCAGTTTGCGAGCGTCCGGGACAGACAACTACGGGCAGTACTTC
TRBJ2-3	TRBV20-1	TRBD2	once	CSASIPSGTHETQYF	TGCAGTGCTAGTATCCCTAGCGGGACTCACGAGACGCAGTATTTT
TRBJ2-7	TRBV9	NA	NA	CASSVGPIYYEQYF	TGTGCCAGCAGCGTAGGGCCTATTTACTACGAGCAGTACTTC
TRBJ2-5	TRBV2	NA	NA	CASSHRQTEETQYF	TGTGCCAGCAGCCATAGACAGACCGAAGAGACCCAGTACTTC
TRBJ2-3	TRBV7-2	NA	many	CASSLPSTDTQYF	TGTGCCAGCAGCTTACCTAGCACAGATACGCAGTATTTT
TRBJ2-3	TRBV27	NA	once	CASSSRPGVGSTDTQYF	TGTGCCAGCAGTTCCCGCCCGGGAGTTGGGAGCACAGATACGCAGTATTTT
TRBJ1-6	TRBV5-1	NA	NA	CASTRGGGMDNSPLHF	TGCGCCAGCACCCGTGGGGGGGGAATGGATAATTCACCCCTCCACTTT
TRBJ2-5	TRBV7-6	NA	NA	CASSINVDYSGETQYF	TGTGCCAGCAGCATCAATGTGGATTACTCCGGGGAGACCCAGTACTTC
TRBJ2-1	TRBV6-1	NA	NA	CASSEEEGDEQFF	TGTGCCAGCAGTGAAGAGGAGGGGGATGAGCAGTTCTTC
TRBJ1-2	TRBV5-6	NA	few	CASSLGEGYGYTF	TGTGCCAGCAGCTTGGGGGAGGGGTATGGCTACACCTTC
TRBJ2-7	TRBV9	NA	NA	CAGSIKGGPYEQYF	TGTGCCGGCAGCATAAAGGGCGGGCCCTACGAGCAGTACTTC
TRBJ2-5	TRBV29-1	TRBD2	NA	CSVRRTSGRIETQYF	TGCAGCGTCCGACGGACTAGCGGGAGAATAGAGACCCAGTACTTC